This TCR beta chain was sequenced for a study of T-cell reconstitution after alpha-beta-depleted transplantation in children. The study, taken as a whole, reports: Newly produced T cells mostly accounted for T-cell counts and diversity one year post-transplant. Several hundred expanded graft clones reportedly were the source of alpha-beta T cells about two months after transplant. For some patients, TCRbeta diversity was high at day 60 because of recipient T cells and thymic progenitors that survived.

The CDR3 is 15 residues long. Trimming removed 5 bases at V and 5 bases at J, with 16 bases between. Preparation of the TCRbeta library involved a method that used unique molecular identifiers. TCRdb itself ran the PCR reads through MiXCR, one entry per CDR3 protein. Of a few hundred thousand distinct CDR3 sequences listed, over 20% are singletons. With regard to this clonotype: Its antigen is unknown.

The sequences come from PBMCs, collected before TCRalphabeta/CD19-depleted stem cell transplant. This TCR was sampled from a boy in the first two years of life with Wiskott-Aldrich syndrome, due to receive a stem cell transplant. The rearrangement uses TRBV12-3 or TRBV12-4 and TRBJ2-1; D is possibly TRBD2 (6 bases). This CDR3 reads CASSRWLASNNEQFF. As DNA, the CDR3 is TGTGCCAGCAGTCGTTGGCTAGCGTCGAACAATGAGCAGTTCTTC.